The 5 T cell receptor beta chains below were found in one sample sequenced in a study of radiation and T cells in renal cell carcinoma (dated by TCRdb to the early 2020s). Libraries were made using the immunoSEQ multiplex PCR assay. Sourced from immuneACCESS, this table was stored by TCRdb with only in-frame sequences that have V and J called. A share of the clones is absent; for the studies checked, an unresolved V gene accounts for under half, and the remainder has no known explanation. The sample table holds 70,000 to 100,000 clones, of which 65% to 90% were seen once. The ten largest make up 20% to 25% of the sample. Read against the paper, the sample's time point label means: blood 2 weeks post-SBRT. In light of the paper, this sample's treatment or condition label describes: 15 Gy SBRT to primary tumor, nephrectomy 4 weeks later. This material consisted of blood, taken from a patient whose treatment included radiotherapy and nephrectomy. The receptors were sampled from a woman in her forties or fifties with renal cell carcinoma.

The chain uses TRBV10-3 and TRBJ1-2, with D tentatively TRBD1 (5 bases). V was shortened by 4 bases and J by 7 bases, with 10 bases between the two germline ends. The CDR3 sequence is 12 residues long. The germline V gene has CDR1 ENHRY and CDR2 SYGVKD. The CDR3 nucleotides are TGTGCCATCAGTGTGGGGGACGGTGGCTACACCTTC. Protein: CAISVGDGGYTF.

The chain uses TRBV6-5 and TRBJ1-1; weak D call: TRBD1 (5 bases). The CDR3 sequence is 14 residues long. The germline V and J ends were trimmed by 7 bases and 4 bases, with 16 bases remaining between them. Germline V gives CDR1 MNHEY, CDR2 SVGAGI. CDR3 sequence reads: CASIRDLGSTEAFF. The CDR3 nucleotides read TGTGCCAGCATTCGGGACCTAGGGAGCACTGAAGCTTTCTTT.

The genes are TRBV27 and TRBJ1-1; tentatively, D is TRBD1 (5 bases). Trimming took off 3 bases at V and 0 bases at J, with 8 bases between the two ends. The germline CDR1 and CDR2 sequences are MNHEY and SMNVEV (reference sequence). The CDR3 loop spans 14 amino acids. The CDR3 DNA reads TGTGCCAGCAGTTTGACAGCCATGAACACTGAAGCTTTCTTT. It specifies CASSLTAMNTEAFF.

The V and J genes are TRBV7-2 and TRBJ1-2; the match to TRBD1 covers 7 bases. This CDR3 has 16 residues. After removal of 5 bases from V and 0 bases from J, the junction contained 9 bases not matched to a gene. CDR1 is SGHTA and CDR2 is FQGNSA in the germline V gene. The CDR3 region is CASSQQGTAANYGYTF. The CDR3 region has the DNA TGTGCCAGCAGCCAACAGGGGACTGCAGCTAACTATGGCTACACCTTC.

V is TRBV4-2 and J is TRBJ2-2; D remains ambiguous. The V end lost 3 bases, the J end lost 7 bases, and 3 bases lay between the germline ends. The CDR3 length is 11 residues. Per the germline V gene, CDR1 is LGHNA and CDR2 is YNFKEQ. The CDR3 DNA reads as TGTGCCAGCAGCCATCGCGGGGAGCTGTTTTTT. Translated, it gives CASSHRGELFF.